The 2 T cell receptor beta chains given below trace back to one sample, sequenced in a study of blood T cell repertoires in COVID-19. Method: immunoSEQ multiplex PCR; TCRdb's copy keeps in-frame clones and lacks some. Of over 200,000 clones listed, roughly 86% are singletons. Source material: peripheral blood. These receptors were obtained from a human donor in a cohort sampled during active COVID-19.

The rearrangement joins TRBV7-2 to TRBJ2-6; a weak D match, TRBD2 (6 bases). CDR3 size: 15 residues. Germline V CDR1 and CDR2: SGHTA, FQGNSA. V was pared by 4 bases and J by 4 bases, with 11 bases between. Here the CDR3 reads CASSWWRAGANVLTF. For the CDR3, the DNA is TGTGCCAGCAGCTGGTGGAGGGCGGGGGCCAACGTCCTGACTTTC.

The CDR3 is CASSLGTVVQKLFF. In nucleotides, the CDR3 is TGTGCCAGCAGCTTAGGGACAGTGGTGCAAAAACTGTTTTTT. The chain employs TRBV11-2 and TRBJ1-4; D perhaps matches TRBD1 (6 bases). The CDR3 is made up of 14 amino acids. V shed 1 base and J shed 9 bases, with 12 bases lying between them. The V gene's germline CDR1 is SGHAT and CDR2 FQNNGV.